These T cell receptor beta chains were read from a single sample in a study of blood T cell repertoires in COVID-19. This table comes from immunoSEQ multiplex PCR, and its TCRdb copy is limited to in-frame clones, with some not included. The data hold over 300,000 clones, with 90% observed a single time. The specimen sequenced was peripheral blood. These receptors all come from a man between 18 and 35 years old with active or convalescent COVID-19. Each CDR3 is given with its conserved first and last residue. D genes are given only for firm matches. The size of a clone is reported for some rows only, either as once, few or many, or as a class for expanded clones.

CDR3 DNA: TGTGCCAGCAGCCAAGACAGGTTCGGTGAGCAGTTCTTC
CDR3 protein: CASSQDRFGEQFF
D gene: NA
V gene: TRBV3-1/TRBV3-2
J gene: TRBJ2-1
clone size: NA

CDR3 DNA: TGTGCCAGCAGGCAGACAGCCTCCTACGAGCAGTACTTC
CDR3 protein: CASRQTASYEQYF
D gene: NA
V gene: TRBV28
J gene: TRBJ2-7
clone size: NA

CDR3 DNA: TGTGCCAGTAGTACCCGGACAGGGTCCTACAATGAGCAGTTCTTC
CDR3 protein: CASSTRTGSYNEQFF
D gene: TRBD1
V gene: TRBV19
J gene: TRBJ2-1
clone size: NA

CDR3 DNA: TGTGCCAGCAGTTCGGCCCTGACAGGAACAATGAACACTGAAGCTTTCTTT
CDR3 protein: CASSSALTGTMNTEAFF
D gene: NA
V gene: TRBV27
J gene: TRBJ1-1
clone size: NA

CDR3 DNA: TGTGCCACCAGCAGAGCGAACAGGGGGAATGAGCAGTTCTTC
CDR3 protein: CATSRANRGNEQFF
D gene: TRBD1
V gene: TRBV15
J gene: TRBJ2-1
clone size: NA

CDR3 DNA: TGTGCCAGCAGCCAAGCCCCACAGGGGGCAGGAATGTTTAACACCATATATTTT
CDR3 protein: CASSQAPQGAGMFNTIYF
D gene: TRBD1
V gene: TRBV3-1/TRBV3-2
J gene: TRBJ1-3
clone size: NA

CDR3 DNA: TGTGCCAGTAGTACCCCAACAGGGGGGAGTATTTCGTGGACTGAAGCTTTCTTT
CDR3 protein: CASSTPTGGSISWTEAFF
D gene: TRBD1
V gene: TRBV19
J gene: TRBJ1-1
clone size: NA

CDR3 DNA: TGTGCCAGCAGTTTTACAGGCGAAAACACCATATATTTT
CDR3 protein: CASSFTGENTIYF
D gene: NA
V gene: TRBV12-3/TRBV12-4
J gene: TRBJ1-3
clone size: NA

CDR3 DNA: TGTGCCAGCAGTGACTTGACAGGGGGAACCTACGAGCAGTACTTC
CDR3 protein: CASSDLTGGTYEQYF
D gene: TRBD1
V gene: TRBV2
J gene: TRBJ2-7
clone size: NA

CDR3 DNA: TGTGCCAGCAGCTCAGATCTAGCGGGAGGCTACAATGAGCAGTTCTTC
CDR3 protein: CASSSDLAGGYNEQFF
D gene: TRBD2
V gene: TRBV5-6
J gene: TRBJ2-1
clone size: NA

CDR3 DNA: TGTGCCAGCAGCTTAGCTATGGGGCTAGCGGGAGTTACAGATACGCAGTATTTT
CDR3 protein: CASSLAMGLAGVTDTQYF
D gene: TRBD2
V gene: TRBV7-8
J gene: TRBJ2-3
clone size: once

CDR3 DNA: TGTGCCAGTAGTATATGGGGCCTGTACGAGCAGTACTTC
CDR3 protein: CASSIWGLYEQYF
D gene: NA
V gene: TRBV19
J gene: TRBJ2-7
clone size: once

CDR3 DNA: TGTGCCAGCAGAGGACTACAAGAGACCCAGTACTTC
CDR3 protein: CASRGLQETQYF
D gene: NA
V gene: TRBV12-3/TRBV12-4
J gene: TRBJ2-5
clone size: NA

CDR3 DNA: TGTGCCAGCAGCCCCTACGGCAGGGGGGACTCACCCCTCCACTTT
CDR3 protein: CASSPYGRGDSPLHF
D gene: TRBD1
V gene: TRBV14
J gene: TRBJ1-6
clone size: NA

CDR3 DNA: TGTGCCAGCAGCGGGTGGTTAGGCGGTGGCTACACCTTC
CDR3 protein: CASSGWLGGGYTF
D gene: NA
V gene: TRBV9
J gene: TRBJ1-2
clone size: NA

CDR3 DNA: TGTGCCAGCAGCTTTGGGACTAGCGGACCCTACGAGCAGTACTTC
CDR3 protein: CASSFGTSGPYEQYF
D gene: TRBD2
V gene: TRBV3-1/TRBV3-2
J gene: TRBJ2-7
clone size: NA

CDR3 DNA: TGTGCCAGCAGTTTAAAAGGGACAGACACCATATATTTT
CDR3 protein: CASSLKGTDTIYF
D gene: TRBD1
V gene: TRBV12-3/TRBV12-4
J gene: TRBJ1-3
clone size: once

CDR3 DNA: TGTGCCAGCAGCTTAGTCGTGACACCGAAAGCTTTCTTT
CDR3 protein: CASSLVVTPKAFF
D gene: NA
V gene: TRBV7-9
J gene: TRBJ1-1
clone size: NA

CDR3 DNA: TGTGCCAGCAGTCGGGACAGGAACGCTTTCTTT
CDR3 protein: CASSRDRNAFF
D gene: TRBD1
V gene: TRBV6-6
J gene: TRBJ1-1
clone size: once

CDR3 DNA: TGTGCCAGTGGAACCGGGACAGGGGGCAATCAGCCCCAGCATTTT
CDR3 protein: CASGTGTGGNQPQHF
D gene: TRBD1
V gene: TRBV19
J gene: TRBJ1-5
clone size: NA

CDR3 DNA: TGCGCCAGCAGCTTTCAGACTGGGAACACCGGGGAGCTGTTTTTT
CDR3 protein: CASSFQTGNTGELFF
D gene: NA
V gene: TRBV5-1
J gene: TRBJ2-2
clone size: NA

CDR3 DNA: TGTGCCAGTAGTATTCCTAACAGGGGGAACACTGAAGCTTTCTTT
CDR3 protein: CASSIPNRGNTEAFF
D gene: TRBD1
V gene: TRBV19
J gene: TRBJ1-1
clone size: NA

CDR3 DNA: TGTGCCAGCAGCTCCCAGGTTTACGAGCAGTACTTC
CDR3 protein: CASSSQVYEQYF
D gene: NA
V gene: TRBV12-3/TRBV12-4
J gene: TRBJ2-7
clone size: NA

CDR3 DNA: TGTGCCAGCAGCCCCGGAGGGGTCTCAGCAGAAAAACTGTTTTTT
CDR3 protein: CASSPGGVSAEKLFF
D gene: NA
V gene: TRBV9
J gene: TRBJ1-4
clone size: NA

CDR3 DNA: TGCGCCAGCAGCCATGCCCCCCTGGCGGGGGGGACCGGGGAGCTGTTTTTT
CDR3 protein: CASSHAPLAGGTGELFF
D gene: TRBD2
V gene: TRBV4-1
J gene: TRBJ2-2
clone size: NA

CDR3 DNA: TGTGCCAGCAGCTCATGGAGGCGAGAGACCCAGTACTTC
CDR3 protein: CASSSWRRETQYF
D gene: NA
V gene: TRBV5-6
J gene: TRBJ2-5
clone size: NA

CDR3 DNA: TGTGCCAGCAGTTACTCGACAGGGGACGATGCATATGATACGCAGTATTTT
CDR3 protein: CASSYSTGDDAYDTQYF
D gene: TRBD1
V gene: TRBV6-2/TRBV6-3
J gene: TRBJ2-3
clone size: NA

CDR3 DNA: TGTGCCAGCAGAGTCCGGCAGGAGGCCACCAATGAAAAACTGTTTTTT
CDR3 protein: CASRVRQEATNEKLFF
D gene: NA
V gene: TRBV28
J gene: TRBJ1-4
clone size: NA